This T cell receptor (beta chain) was observed in a study of blood T cell repertoires in COVID-19. Study-wide context: The United States, Italy and Spain provided the acute and convalescent COVID-19 samples.

In the authors' workflow: Scientists estimated how many nucleated cells there were by amplifying reference gene primers. Libraries were prepared by immunoSEQ multiplex PCR; TCRdb keeps only in-frame clonotypes and omits some of them. Clone size and the V and J calls come from that table; the DNA yielded D and trimming. The sample contains around 140,000 clones, approximately 90% of which appear only once. This TCR was recovered from a human donor in a cohort sampled during active COVID-19. Sequencing was done on a sample of peripheral blood.

CDR3 protein: CASSLETGATYEQYF. The CDR3 nucleotides read TGTGCCAGCAGCTTAGAAACAGGGGCGACCTACGAGCAGTACTTC. The chain has TRBV7-2 and TRBJ2-7; 7 bases line up with TRBD1. This CDR3 is 15 amino acids long. In germline, CDR1 is SGHTA, CDR2 FQGNSA. V dropped 1 base and J dropped 2; count of bases not matched to a gene: 5.